This T cell receptor (beta chain) was documented in a study of cytomegalovirus exposure and HLA in healthy donors. Study conclusions and caveats: The authors reported that TCR beta sequences could predict HLA-A and HLA-B alleles. These predictions were accurate for most subjects in the first cohort.

Remarks on this clone: Its cognate antigen is unknown.

Primers for the PCR totalled 60 Vbeta and 13 Jbeta. Profiled with immunoSEQ multiplex PCR; TCRdb holds only in-frame clones, not every one. The sample records approximately 160,000 clones, over 75% being singletons. After removal of 1 base from V and 5 bases from J, the junction contained 0 bases not matched to a gene. The CDR3 totals 14 residues. Germline assignment: CDR1 LGHNT and CDR2 FRNRAP. This receptor was obtained from a woman in her 30s in good health and CMV-seronegative. Sequenced: PBMCs. This rearrangement joins TRBV12-5 to TRBJ2-3, with 10 positions matching TRBD2. For the CDR3, the DNA is TGTGCTAGTGGTTTGGGACTAGCGGGAGATACGCAGTATTTT. Protein: CASGLGLAGDTQYF.